This T cell receptor beta chain was sequenced for a study of OX40 agonist ivuxolimab in advanced cancers. Study-wide context: Recorded diagnoses for dose-escalation patients were hepatocellular carcinoma, melanoma, renal cell or head and neck cancer. Mean age approximately 59 years, range about 23 to 80; roughly 82% male.

Notes on this clone: What it recognizes is unknown.

The method was immunoSEQ multiplex PCR; TCRdb's version includes in-frame clones alone and lacks a portion of them. The data show fewer than 140,000 clones, about nine tenths seen once. Overall study results and limits: Several nonresponders also turned out to have low normalized T-cell clonal expansion. Partial responders treated at 0.1-3.0 mg/kg exhibited clonal expansion among the lowest measured.

The V gene's germline CDR1 is KGHSH and CDR2 LQKENI. The CDR3 is 13 amino acids. Trimming removed 6 bases at V and 4 bases at J, with 12 bases between. The receptor's source is an adult with an advanced solid tumor such as melanoma, head and neck, liver or kidney cancer. The chain links TRBV18 to TRBJ2-5; weak D call: TRBD1 (5 bases). The sample here was CD4+ or CD8+ T cells sorted from blood, taken in a trial of the OX40 agonist ivuxolimab. The CDR3 DNA reads TGTGCCAGCTCCCAGGGTGACAGAGAGACCCAGTACTTC. Residues: CASSQGDRETQYF.